This T cell receptor (beta chain) emerged from a study of memory CD4+ T cells and cytomegalovirus serostatus. V dropped 5 bases and J dropped 4; count of bases not matched to a gene: 6. CDR1 is SGHTA, CDR2 FQGTGA, per germline. The CDR3 totals 15 residues. The sort gate was single viable CD3+CD4+CD8-CD45RO+ cells for memory CD4+ T cells. The method was immunoSEQ multiplex PCR; TCRdb's version includes in-frame clones alone and lacks a portion of them. The sample consists of tens of thousands of clones, more than 60% of them appearing once. The sequenced sample consisted of memory CD4+ T cells from blood. This TCR was sampled from an adult in good health and CMV-seronegative. This sequence joins TRBV7-3 and TRBJ1-2; 11 bases agree with TRBD1. The DNA for the CDR3 is TGTGCCAGCAGCAGAGGGACAGGGGGTGCCTATGGCTACACCTTC. This translates into CASSRGTGGAYGYTF.